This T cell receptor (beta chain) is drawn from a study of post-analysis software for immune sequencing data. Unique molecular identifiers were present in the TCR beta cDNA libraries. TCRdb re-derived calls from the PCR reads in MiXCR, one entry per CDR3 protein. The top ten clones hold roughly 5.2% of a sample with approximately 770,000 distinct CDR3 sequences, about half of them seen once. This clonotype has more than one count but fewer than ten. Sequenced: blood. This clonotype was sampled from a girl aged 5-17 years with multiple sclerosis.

In DNA, the CDR3 is TGCAGTGCCATCGGGACAGCCGCCTACGAGCAGTACTTC. Protein: CSAIGTAAYEQYF. The chain is built from TRBV20-1 and TRBJ2-7, with 7 bases lining up with TRBD1. J gave up 2 bases and V 6 bases, and 7 bases lay outside the gene matches. This CDR3 has 13 residues. CDR1 is DFQATT and CDR2 is SNEGSKA in the germline V gene (reference sequence).